This entry is about one T cell receptor (beta chain). Its target is not known. This record comes from a study of blood T cells in healthy people across ages. Study-wide points: Long-lived donors had more naive CD4+ cells and higher diversity than aged donors. The study regarded diversity estimates from one million T cells as underestimates.

PCR was performed a second time for roughly 6 to 12 cycles using a sample-barcoded 5' primer and a J-beta primer mix. TCRdb re-called the 5' RACE reads with MiXCR, one entry per CDR3 protein. The sample lists approximately 2,000,000 distinct CDR3 sequences, around 42% occurring once. Peripheral blood, roughly 9.1 milliliters per donor, was collected. They isolated at least 7 million PBMCs from each sample. V lost 2 bases to trimming and J lost 6 bases; unmatched junction nucleotides: 10. Looked up from germline, CDR1 is SQVTM and CDR2 is ANQGSEA. This CDR3 contains 16 residues. The TCR sequence derives from a human donor in good health. The genes are TRBV29-1 and TRBJ2-3, with TRBD2 matching 11 bases. Sequencing was done on a sample of blood. CDR3 amino acids: CSVEPSGGTPRDTQYF. Written as DNA, the CDR3 is TGCAGCGTTGAACCTAGCGGGGGGACCCCCCGGGATACGCAGTATTTT.